This T cell receptor beta chain was captured in a study of cytomegalovirus exposure and HLA in healthy donors. This CDR3 spans 13 amino acids. The V segment lost 5 bases and the J segment 5 bases; nucleotides outside the gene matches: 6. CDR1 and CDR2 from the germline V gene are MNHEY and SMNVEV (reference sequence). PCR employed 60 Vbeta and 13 Jbeta primers. The repertoire was sequenced with immunoSEQ multiplex PCR; TCRdb's copy has only in-frame clones and lacks some. The table for this sample gives 50,000 to 60,000 clones. The sample consisted of PBMCs. The sequence came from a male donor in good health and CMV-seronegative. V gene TRBV27 combines with J gene TRBJ2-7, with TRBD1 matching 7 bases. The chain's CDR3 is CASSRQGQDEQYF. DNA of the CDR3: TGTGCCAGCAGTCGACAGGGCCAGGACGAGCAGTACTTC.